A single sample gave rise to the 12 T cell receptor beta chains below, sequenced in a study of shared clonotypes between healthy human individuals. Libraries were prepared by immunoSEQ multiplex PCR; TCRdb keeps only in-frame clonotypes and omits some of them. The sample has over a million clones; roughly 95% are singletons. Source material: naive CD4+ T cells sorted from blood. The subset denotes: CD45RA+ positively selected. The receptors originated from a man aged 25 to 40 in good health.

This rearrangement joins TRBV10-3 to TRBJ2-1, with D unresolved. CDR3 size: 17 residues. CDR1 and CDR2 (germline): ENHRY, SYGVKD. V was pared by 0 bases and J by 4 bases, with 16 bases between. The CDR3 is CAISESVTGLSYNEQFF. The CDR3 bases are TGTGCCATCAGTGAGTCCGTGACTGGGCTGAGTTACAATGAGCAGTTCTTC.

The V gene is TRBV7-2, the J gene TRBJ2-1; maybe TRBD2 (6 bases). Per the germline V gene, CDR1 is SGHTA and CDR2 is FQGNSA. Between the trimmed V and J ends, which lost 0 bases and 2 bases, there was a span of 23 bases. This CDR3 is 20 amino acids long. CDR3 sequence: CASSLAERALLQVAYNEQFF. Written as DNA, the CDR3 is TGTGCCAGCAGCTTAGCCGAGCGGGCTCTATTACAGGTTGCCTACAATGAGCAGTTCTTC.

The V call is TRBV5-5, the J call TRBJ2-1; D call uncertain. CDR1 is SGHKS and CDR2 is YYEKEE in the germline V gene (reference sequence). CDR3 length equals 15 residues. Trimming shortened V by 0 bases and J by 2 bases, and 9 bases separated the two germline ends. DNA of the CDR3: TGTGCCAGCAGCTTGGCCGCCGGTACCTACAATGAGCAGTTCTTC. Protein product: CASSLAAGTYNEQFF.

The chain joins TRBV7-6 to TRBJ2-7; TRBD1 matches at 9 bases. With 1 base clipped from V and 2 bases from J, the junction kept 9 bases outside the gene matches. Germline loops: CDR1 SGHVS, CDR2 FNYEAQ. The CDR3 runs to 17 residues. The CDR3 loop reads CASSLGRRTGATYEQYF. The CDR3 nucleotides read TGTGCCAGCAGCTTAGGCAGGAGGACAGGGGCGACCTACGAGCAGTACTTC.

This chain joins TRBV2 and TRBJ2-7; D call uncertain. Germline V gene lookup returns CDR1 SNHLY and CDR2 FYNNEI. The CDR3 length is 14 residues. V shed 7 bases and J shed 3 bases, with 16 bases lying between them. This chain's CDR3 is CASTTVPSLYEQYF. CDR3 nucleotide sequence: TGTGCCAGCACAACAGTACCCAGCCTCTACGAGCAGTACTTC.

This chain joins TRBV19 and TRBJ2-7; 9 nucleotides line up with TRBD2. Losses at the gene ends were 6 bases for V and 0 bases for J; bases not matched to a gene: 9. The CDR3 is 16 amino acids. The V gene's germline CDR1 is LNHDA and CDR2 SQIVND (reference sequence). CDR3 region: CASRVSGRVTSYEQYF. CDR3 nucleotides: TGTGCCAGTAGGGTTAGCGGGAGAGTAACCTCCTACGAGCAGTACTTC.

CDR3 coding DNA: TGTGCCAGCAGTCGAAGCGGGTCCACCGGGGAGCTGTTTTTT. It specifies CASSRSGSTGELFF. The J gene is TRBJ2-2, the V gene TRBV6-5, with D maybe TRBD2 (6 bases). Per the germline V gene, CDR1 is MNHEY and CDR2 is SVGAGI. Between the trimmed V and J ends, which lost 5 bases and 4 bases, there was a span of 11 bases. This CDR3 is built from 14 residues.

This rearrangement joins TRBV7-6 to TRBJ2-3, with unresolved D. V was cut by 2 bases and J by 3 bases, with 9 bases left in between. The CDR3 sequence is 14 residues long. Germline V gene sequence: CDR1 SGHVS, CDR2 FNYEAQ. This CDR3 reads CASSLQLGTDTQYF. CDR3 bases: TGTGCCAGCAGCTTACAATTGGGGACAGATACGCAGTATTTT.

The chain employs TRBV10-3 and TRBJ2-6; D gene uncertain. CDR1 is ENHRY and CDR2 is SYGVKD in the germline V gene. V dropped 4 bases and J dropped 0 bases, with 16 bases sitting between them. The CDR3 has 18 amino acids. The CDR3: CAISVWRQKASGANVLTF. The CDR3 DNA sequence: TGTGCCATCAGTGTTTGGCGGCAAAAAGCCTCTGGGGCCAACGTCCTGACTTTC.

This clone was observed a single time. This chain uses TRBV9 with TRBJ2-1; D possibly corresponds to TRBD1 (6 bases). The V end lost 4 bases, the J end lost 6 bases, and 11 bases lay between the germline ends. This CDR3 is 13 amino acids long. Germline values: CDR1 SGDLS, CDR2 YYNGEE. The CDR3 DNA follows: TGTGCCAGCAGCACAACAGGGTCCAATGAGCAGTTCTTC. Its translation is CASSTTGSNEQFF.

The rearrangement uses TRBV4-1 and TRBJ2-7; 9 bases map to TRBD2. This CDR3 has 16 residues. V trimming: 0 bases; J trimming: 2 bases; junction bases outside the gene matches: 5. From germline, CDR1 is MGHRA and CDR2 YSYEKL. The CDR3 DNA reads TGCGCCAGCAGCCAAGATGGTCCTAGCGGGGCCTACGAGCAGTACTTC. Translation: CASSQDGPSGAYEQYF.

J is TRBJ1-5 and V is TRBV7-2, with TRBD1 matching over 8 bases. The CDR3 runs 15 residues. V lost 2 bases, J lost 2 bases, and 2 bases stayed unmatched. The germline gives CDR1 SGHTA, CDR2 FQGNSA. CDR3 sequence reads: CASSLRQGRNQPQHF. In DNA, the CDR3 is TGTGCCAGCAGCTTACGACAGGGGCGCAATCAGCCCCAGCATTTT.